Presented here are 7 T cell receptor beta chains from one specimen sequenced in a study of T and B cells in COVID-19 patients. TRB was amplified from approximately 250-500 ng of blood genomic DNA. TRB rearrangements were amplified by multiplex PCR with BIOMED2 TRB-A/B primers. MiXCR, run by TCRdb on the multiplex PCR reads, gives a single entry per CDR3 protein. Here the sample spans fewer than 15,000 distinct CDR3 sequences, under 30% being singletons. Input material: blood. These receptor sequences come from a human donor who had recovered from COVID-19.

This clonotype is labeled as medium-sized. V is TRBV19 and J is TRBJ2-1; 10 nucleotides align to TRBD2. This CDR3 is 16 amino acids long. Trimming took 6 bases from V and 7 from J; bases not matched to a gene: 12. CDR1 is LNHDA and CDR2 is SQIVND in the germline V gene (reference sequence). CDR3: CASSWGASGGLNEQFF. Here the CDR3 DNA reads TGTGCCAGTAGCTGGGGGGCTAGCGGGGGCCTGAATGAGCAGTTCTTC.

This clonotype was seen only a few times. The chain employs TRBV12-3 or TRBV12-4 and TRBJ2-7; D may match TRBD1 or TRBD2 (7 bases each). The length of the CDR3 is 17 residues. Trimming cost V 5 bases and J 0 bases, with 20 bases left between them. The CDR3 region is CASSTRGGDSLSYEQYF. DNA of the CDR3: TGTGCCAGCAGTACCAGGGGGGGGGACAGCCTCTCCTACGAGCAGTACTTC.

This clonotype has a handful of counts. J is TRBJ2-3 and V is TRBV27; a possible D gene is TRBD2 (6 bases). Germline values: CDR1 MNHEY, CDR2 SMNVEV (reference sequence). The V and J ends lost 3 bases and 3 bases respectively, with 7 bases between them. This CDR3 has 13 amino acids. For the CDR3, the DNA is TGTGCCAGCAGTTTGGCGGGAACAGATACGCAGTATTTT. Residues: CASSLAGTDTQYF.

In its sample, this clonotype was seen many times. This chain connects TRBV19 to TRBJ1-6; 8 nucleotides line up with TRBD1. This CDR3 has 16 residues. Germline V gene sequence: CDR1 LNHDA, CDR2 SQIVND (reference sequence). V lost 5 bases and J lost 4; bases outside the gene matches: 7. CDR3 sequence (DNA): TGTGCCAGTAGTGTTTCAGGGGGCTCTTATAATTCACCCCTCCACTTT. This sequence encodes CASSVSGGSYNSPLHF.

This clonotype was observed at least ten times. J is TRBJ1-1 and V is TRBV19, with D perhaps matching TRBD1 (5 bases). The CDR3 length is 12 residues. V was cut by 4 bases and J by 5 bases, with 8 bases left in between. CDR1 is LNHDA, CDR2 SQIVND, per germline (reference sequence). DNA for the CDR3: TGTGCCAGTAGTACAGGGTATACTGAAGCTTTCTTT. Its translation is CASSTGYTEAFF.

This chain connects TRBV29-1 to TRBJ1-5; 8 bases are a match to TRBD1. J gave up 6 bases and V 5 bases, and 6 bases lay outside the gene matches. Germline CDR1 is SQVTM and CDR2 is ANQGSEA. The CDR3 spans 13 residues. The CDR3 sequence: CSVKTGVGQPQHF. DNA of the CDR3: TGCAGCGTTAAGACAGGGGTGGGTCAGCCCCAGCATTTT.

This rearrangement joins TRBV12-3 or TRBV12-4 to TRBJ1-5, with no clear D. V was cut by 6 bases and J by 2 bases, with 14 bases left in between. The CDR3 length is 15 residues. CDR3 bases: TGTGCCAGCAGCCCTCCGGGTGGCGGCAATCAGCCCCAGCATTTT. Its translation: CASSPPGGGNQPQHF.